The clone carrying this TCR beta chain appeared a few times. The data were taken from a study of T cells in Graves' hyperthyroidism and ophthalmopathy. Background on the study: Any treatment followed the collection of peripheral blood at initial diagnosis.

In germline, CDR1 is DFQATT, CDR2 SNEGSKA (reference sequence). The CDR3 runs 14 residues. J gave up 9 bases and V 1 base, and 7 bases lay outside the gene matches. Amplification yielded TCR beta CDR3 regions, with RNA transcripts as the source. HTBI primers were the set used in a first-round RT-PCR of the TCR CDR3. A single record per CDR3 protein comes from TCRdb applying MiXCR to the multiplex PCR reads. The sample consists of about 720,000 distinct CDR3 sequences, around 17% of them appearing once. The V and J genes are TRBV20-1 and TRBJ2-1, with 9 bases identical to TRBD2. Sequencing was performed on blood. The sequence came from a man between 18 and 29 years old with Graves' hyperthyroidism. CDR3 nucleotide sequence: TGCAGTGCTAGAGTTCCTAGCGGGATAATTGAGCAGTTCTTC. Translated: CSARVPSGIIEQFF.